The clone carrying this T cell receptor (beta chain) was detected once. Antigen specificity is unknown. The CDR3 extends over 14 amino acids. CDR1 and CDR2 (germline): SNHLY, FYNNEI. V lost 6 bases and J lost 0; bases outside the gene matches: 2. The repertoire was sequenced with immunoSEQ multiplex PCR; TCRdb's copy has only in-frame clones and lacks some. The sample yields about 180,000 clones, approximately 86% seen once. These data come from a study of cytomegalovirus exposure and HLA in healthy donors. For the study at large: The same platform was used for the approximately 120 validation repertoires as for the approximately 670 first-cohort repertoires, as reported in a later analysis.

Whole-study results and caveats: The classifier reportedly diagnosed cytomegalovirus status with high specificity and sensitivity. Specificity for CMV antigens was confirmed in vitro for a few of the CMV-associated chains. The finding came from a later analysis; first-cohort TCR clusters tended to co-occur in the 110 or so validation repertoires.

V and J are TRBV2 and TRBJ2-1; TRBD1 matches at 7 bases. This TCR was sampled from a man aged 18 to 29 in good health and CMV-seropositive. Sequencing was carried out using PBMCs. CDR3 residues: CASSGQVSYNEQFF. The CDR3 DNA is TGTGCCAGCAGCGGACAGGTCTCCTACAATGAGCAGTTCTTC.